The 25 T cell receptor beta chains presented below share a single source sample, sequenced in a study of tumor-infiltrating lymphocytes in primary liver carcinoma. The researchers produced TCR beta cDNA from approximately 540 ng total RNA with a constant-region primer. ARM-PCR was slightly modified, and three nested multiplex PCR rounds with it gave rise to the TCR beta libraries. In the first two PCR rounds, TRBV1-TRBV30 forward primers were paired with a C-beta reverse primer, and each round lasted approximately 10 cycles. From the multiplex PCR reads, TCRdb called clonotypes with MiXCR, one entry per CDR3 protein. The repertoire holds about 310,000 distinct CDR3 sequences, with roughly 60% as singletons. Germline DNA was also extracted, and blood RNA was taken from unsorted whole blood. What was sequenced was peripheral blood. The receptor source for this set is a man aged 35 to 55 with primary liver carcinoma and hepatitis B virus infection.

As regards this clonotype: A read error is likely, as this CDR3 ends without the conserved phenylalanine or tryptophan. The chain combines TRBV13 with TRBJ1-3, with D uncertain. The germline V gene encodes CDR1 PRHDT and CDR2 FYEKMQ (reference sequence). V dropped 1 base and J dropped 1 base, with 8 bases sitting between them. This CDR3 has 15 residues. CDR3 bases: TGTGCCAGCAGCTTAGCCCGGTCGTCTGGAAACACCATATATTCT. Amino acid sequence: CASSLARSSGNTIYS.

In regard to this clonotype: A much larger clone differs by one base, so this may be a read error. The chain couples TRBV6-5 to TRBJ2-7; tentative D call: TRBD1 (7 bases). The CDR3 covers 14 residues. Trimming removed 5 bases at V and 6 bases at J, with 17 bases between. Germline-derived CDR1 and CDR2 are MNHEY and SVGAGI. CDR3 in amino acids: CASSTRTGGSEQYF. DNA for the CDR3: TGTGCCAGCAGTACCCGGACAGGAGGGAGCGAGCAGTACTTC.

This clonotype has just a few counts. The genes are TRBV5-1 and TRBJ2-5, with D tentatively TRBD1 (6 bases). Trimming cost V 6 bases and J 3 bases, with 12 bases left between them. Germline V gene lookup returns CDR1 SGHRS and CDR2 YFSETQ. This CDR3 region has 13 residues. CDR3: CASTRGSEETQYF. The DNA of the CDR3 is TGCGCCAGCACCAGGGGCAGTGAAGAGACCCAGTACTTC.

This clonotype was seen a single time. This CDR3 fails to terminate in the conserved phenylalanine or tryptophan, so it likely reflects a read error. The genes are TRBV6-1 and TRBJ2-7; D is perhaps TRBD1 (6 bases). The V end lost 5 bases, the J end lost 5 bases, and 19 bases lay between the germline ends. The CDR3 spans 15 residues. Per the germline V gene, CDR1 is MNHNS and CDR2 is SASEGT. The CDR3 coding sequence is TGTGCCAGCAGTCCCCAACAGGCGGCAGGGGACGAGCAGTACCCC. It specifies CASSPQQAAGDEQYP.

Regarding this clonotype: One base away lies a much larger clone, so this may be a sequencing read error. The rearrangement links TRBV12-3 or TRBV12-4 to TRBJ1-1, with D possibly TRBD1 on 6 matching bases. The CDR3 is made up of 14 amino acids. Trimming pared 3 bases from V and 12 bases from J, leaving 20 bases between. DNA of the CDR3: TGTGCCAGCAGTTTGAGGTCAGGGGCGCTCGAAACTTTCTTT. Protein product: CASSLRSGALETFF.

A word on this clonotype: A much larger clone is a single base away; this may be a read error. This chain joins TRBV6-1 and TRBJ1-4; D gene uncertain. The length of the CDR3 is 15 residues. Germline CDR1 MNHNS, CDR2 SASEGT. CDR3 region: CASRRRDGTYEKLFF. The CDR3 nucleotides are TGTGCCAGCCGCCGGAGGGATGGAACTTATGAAAAACTGTTTTTT.

The J gene is TRBJ2-1, the V gene TRBV30, with D maybe TRBD1 (6 bases). The CDR3 length is 14 residues. V lost 2 bases, J lost 7 bases, and 15 bases lay in between. The V gene's germline CDR1 is GTSNPN and CDR2 SVGIG (reference sequence). The CDR3 DNA follows: TGTGCCTGGAGTATTCCGGACAGTGGAAATGAGCAGTTCTTC. Translating it yields CAWSIPDSGNEQFF.

This chain links TRBV20-1 with TRBJ2-7, with D perhaps matching TRBD1 (6 bases). CDR1 DFQATT and CDR2 SNEGSKA come from the germline V gene (reference sequence). Trimming removed 5 bases at V and 0 bases at J, with 14 bases between. The CDR3 has 14 residues. The DNA for the CDR3 is TGCAGTGCTCATAACAAGGGACACTCCTACGAGCAGTACTTC. Protein product: CSAHNKGHSYEQYF.

The V call is TRBV28, the J call TRBJ1-2; D is ambiguous. Germline lookup yields CDR1 MDHEN and CDR2 SYDVKM. Trimming removed 8 bases from V and 5 bases from J, with 21 bases in between. This CDR3 contains 15 residues. Here the CDR3 DNA reads TGTGCCAGCGGTTCCCTCGCTGACCCGGGGTATGGCTACACCTTC. This encodes CASGSLADPGYGYTF.

This chain links TRBV14 with TRBJ2-1; 11 nucleotides line up with TRBD2. This CDR3 is 15 amino acids long. Germline V gene data show CDR1 as SGHDN and CDR2 as FVKESK. With V trimmed by 1 base and J by 7 bases, 3 bases remained unmatched. This CDR3 reads CASSQGLAGINEQFF. In DNA form, the CDR3 reads TGTGCCAGCAGCCAAGGACTAGCGGGAATAAATGAGCAGTTCTTC.

In this sample, this clonotype turned up many times. The rearrangement uses TRBV29-1 and TRBJ1-1; 7 nucleotides agree with TRBD1. Germline lookup yields CDR1 SQVTM and CDR2 ANQGSEA. After removal of 5 bases from V and 5 bases from J, the junction contained 8 bases not matched to a gene. The CDR3 extends over 13 amino acids. CDR3 amino acids: CSVQQGLGTEAFF. For the CDR3, the DNA is TGCAGCGTTCAACAGGGGTTGGGGACTGAAGCTTTCTTT. The full variable domain, completed using reference TRBV29-1 and TRBJ1-1, is SAVISQKPSRDICQRGTSLTIQCQVDSQVTMMFWYRQQPGQSLTLIATANQGSEATYESGFVIDKFPISRPNLTFSTLTVSNMSPEDSSIYLCSVQQGLGTEAFFGQGTRLTVV.

Turning to this clonotype: This sequence may be a read error, since a much larger clone differs from it by one base. The chain recombines TRBV12-3 or TRBV12-4 with TRBJ2-1, with 7 bases aligning to TRBD2. The CDR3 is made up of 15 amino acids. V was clipped by 1 base and J by 8 bases; unmatched bases: 8. This CDR3 reads CASSLVGGPAYEQFF. CDR3 nucleotide sequence: TGTGCCAGCAGTTTAGTGGGAGGGCCCGCCTATGAGCAGTTCTTC.

Worth noting for this clonotype: This may arise from a read error, as a much more abundant clone is one base away. The chain couples TRBV12-3 or TRBV12-4 to TRBJ2-7; D might be TRBD2 (6 bases). This CDR3 has 15 residues. Here the CDR3 reads CANSGRESSSYEQYF. CDR3 sequence (DNA): TGTGCCAACAGTGGACGGGAGTCAAGCTCCTACGAGCAGTACTTC.

The chain has TRBV6-2 or TRBV6-3 and TRBJ1-1, with 9 bases that match TRBD1. J lost 11 bases, V lost 9 bases, and 7 bases had no gene match. This CDR3 comprises 11 residues. Looked up from germline, CDR1 is MNHEY and CDR2 is SVGEGT. The CDR3 region has the DNA TGTGCCAGAGGGACAGGGAGGAATGCTTTCTTT. This sequence encodes CARGTGRNAFF.

Points on this clonotype: Its ends do not fully match the called genes, so a read error is possible. The chain links TRBV28 to TRBJ2-1; TRBD2 aligns across 8 bases. Germline lookup yields CDR1 MDHEN and CDR2 SYDVKM. This CDR3 comprises 17 residues. This CDR3 is CASSPLRGSGVPNELFF. As DNA, the CDR3 is TGTGCCAGCAGTCCTCTGAGGGGTAGCGGGGTGCCCAATGAGCTGTTCTTC.

The V call is TRBV15, the J call TRBJ2-3, with TRBD2 identical over 10 bases. This CDR3 is built from 17 residues. V shed 7 bases, J shed 4 bases, and the junction held 14 bases outside the gene matches. Germline V gene sequence: CDR1 LNHNV, CDR2 YYDKDF (reference sequence). This CDR3 is CATNSRASGRVADTQYF. The DNA of the CDR3 is TGTGCCACCAACAGCAGGGCTAGCGGGAGAGTTGCAGATACGCAGTATTTT.

The V gene is TRBV7-9, the J gene TRBJ1-5; D is perhaps TRBD1 (6 bases). This CDR3 is 15 amino acids long. Germline CDR1 reads SEHNR; CDR2 reads FQNEAQ (reference sequence). V gave up 4 bases and J gave up 5 bases, with 15 bases separating them. As DNA, the CDR3 is TGTGCCAGCAGCTCGCACAGGGCTGAGGATCAGCCCCAGCATTTT. Protein product: CASSSHRAEDQPQHF.

Concerning this clonotype itself: This may stem from a read error, because a much larger clone lies one nucleotide away. The chain employs TRBV6-6 and TRBJ2-5, with unresolved D. The CDR3 is made up of 13 amino acids. With 5 bases removed from V and 4 bases from J, the gap between germline ends came to 11 bases. The germline gives CDR1 MNHNY, CDR2 SVGAGI (reference sequence). The CDR3 here is CASSQYHRETQYF. In nucleotides, the CDR3 is TGTGCCAGCAGTCAATACCACCGAGAGACCCAGTACTTC.

This clonotype was seen more than once but under ten times. V usage is TRBV5-1 and J usage is TRBJ2-7, with D tentatively TRBD1 (6 bases). Trimming stripped 6 bases from V and 3 bases from J, with 13 bases between. Germline V gene lookup returns CDR1 SGHRS and CDR2 YFSETQ. The CDR3 is 13 amino acids. The CDR3 bases are TGCGCCAGCACTGGGGGCAGCCTCTACGAGCAGTACTTC. Protein sequence: CASTGGSLYEQYF.

As to this clonotype: Being one base from a much bigger clone, this may be a read error. This chain links TRBV6-2 or TRBV6-3 with TRBJ2-1; TRBD2 agrees at 7 bases. CDR3 size: 18 residues. Looked up from germline, CDR1 is MNHEY and CDR2 is SVGEGT. The CDR3 loop reads CTSSYSMFASGRNNEQFF. The CDR3 region has the DNA TGTACCAGCAGTTACTCGATGTTTGCTAGCGGTAGGAACAATGAGCAGTTCTTC.

This clonotype was seen repeatedly, ten times or more. The rearrangement joins TRBV12-3 or TRBV12-4 to TRBJ1-2; 7 bases match TRBD1. V lost 5 bases, J lost 4 bases, and 10 bases stayed unmatched. There are 15 residues in the CDR3. DNA of the CDR3: TGTGCCAGCAGTCAGAAAGGGGGCTTACCCTATGGCTACACCTTC. Translating it yields CASSQKGGLPYGYTF.

On this clonotype itself: Mismatch with germline at one junction end may stem from a read error. The DNA for the CDR3 is TGTGCCAGCAGCCCCACGGTGGGGGGGAGCACTGATGCTTTCTTT. Its translation is CASSPTVGGSTDAFF. The chain couples TRBV11-2 to TRBJ1-1, with D possibly TRBD1 on 5 matching bases. The CDR3 is 15 amino acids. Germline loops: CDR1 SGHAT, CDR2 FQNNGV.

Comment on this clonotype: A much larger clone differs by one base, so this may be a read error. The chain has TRBV12-3 or TRBV12-4 and TRBJ2-1; D unclear. The CDR3 totals 12 residues. The CDR3 reads CVSSLDNNEQFF. Here the CDR3 DNA reads TGTGTCAGCAGTTTAGATAACAATGAGCAGTTCTTC.

The rearrangement joins TRBV6-1 to TRBJ2-2; TRBD2 is a possible D gene (7 bases). V gave up 6 bases and J gave up 0 bases, with 17 bases separating them. In germline, CDR1 is MNHNS, CDR2 SASEGT. CDR3 length equals 17 residues. The CDR3 protein is CASSPWGGPSNTGELFF. The CDR3 coding sequence is TGTGCCAGCAGCCCCTGGGGGGGGCCCTCGAACACCGGGGAGCTGTTTTTT.

Ten or more counts support this clonotype. The rearrangement uses TRBV12-5 and TRBJ2-3, with D possibly matching TRBD1 (6 bases). The CDR3 spans 15 residues. From germline, CDR1 is LGHNT and CDR2 FRNRAP. V was clipped by 1 base and J by 2 bases, with 10 bases between them. The chain's CDR3 is CASGLEQGPTDTQYF. Written as DNA, the CDR3 is TGTGCTAGTGGTTTGGAACAGGGTCCCACAGATACGCAGTATTTT.